Listed here are 18 T cell receptor beta chains from one sample, sequenced in a study of shared T cell receptors in the human thymus. The method was immunoSEQ multiplex PCR; TCRdb's version includes in-frame clones alone and lacks a portion of them. The sample records over 450,000 clones, 75% to 85% being singletons. This sample was shared with a second study, whose subject was human thymus T cells.

The source material was thymocytes. These receptors all stem from a boy less than two years old with a congenital heart defect.

This clone was detected a few times. The J gene is TRBJ1-1, the V gene TRBV7-2; D gene unclear. Germline V gene sequence: CDR1 SGHTA, CDR2 FQGNSA. The CDR3 is 15 amino acids. V dropped 1 base and J dropped 0 bases, with 9 bases sitting between them. For the CDR3, the DNA is TGTGCCAGCAGCTTAGGCGGGAGGGTGAACACTGAAGCTTTCTTT. Translating it yields CASSLGGRVNTEAFF.

CDR3 in amino acids: CASSQKSGQGINEQFF. The CDR3 nucleotides read TGTGCCAGCAGCCAGAAGTCGGGACAGGGAATAAATGAGCAGTTCTTC. The rearrangement joins TRBV28 to TRBJ2-1, with 9 bases lining up with TRBD1. V shed 6 bases, J shed 7 bases, and the junction held 13 bases outside the gene matches. Germline loops: CDR1 MDHEN, CDR2 SYDVKM. The CDR3 length is 16 residues.

The chain is built from TRBV11-2 and TRBJ2-7; 11 bases match TRBD2. Trimming took 5 bases from V and 9 from J; bases not matched to a gene: 24. Germline CDR1 SGHAT, CDR2 FQNNGV. The CDR3 is 19 residues long. The CDR3 nucleotides are TGTGCCAGCAGCCCATTCTTGATTCTGCCCCGTTGGGGACTAGCGGCGCAGTACTTC. It translates to CASSPFLILPRWGLAAQYF.

The chain links TRBV27 to TRBJ2-7; no definite D call. The CDR3 has 14 amino acids. Germline values: CDR1 MNHEY, CDR2 SMNVEV (reference sequence). The V end was cut by 0 bases, the J end by 1 base, with 7 bases between. CDR3: CASSLSGFSYEQYF. The CDR3 DNA reads as TGTGCCAGCAGTTTATCGGGCTTTTCCTACGAGCAGTACTTC.

This clone has more than one count but fewer than ten. The chain has TRBV19 and TRBJ1-4; 8 nucleotides agree with TRBD1. The CDR3 is 15 residues long. V was pared by 4 bases and J by 5 bases, with 6 bases of the junction left unmatched. In germline, CDR1 is LNHDA, CDR2 SQIVND (reference sequence). Written as DNA, the CDR3 is TGTGCCAGTAGTAAACGGACAGGGTGGAATGAAAAACTGTTTTTT. Protein: CASSKRTGWNEKLFF.

This clone has just a few counts. V usage is TRBV27 and J usage is TRBJ2-6; 7 bases match TRBD2. Unmatched junction bases numbered 13, after V lost 1 base and J lost 4 bases. The CDR3 has 19 amino acids. Germline-derived CDR1 and CDR2 are MNHEY and SMNVEV (reference sequence). As DNA, the CDR3 is TGTGCCAGCAGTTTATTCTTGCAGCGGGAAGTTCCCGGGGCCAACGTCCTGACTTTC. Protein: CASSLFLQREVPGANVLTF.

The chain has TRBV4-2 and TRBJ2-2, with 9 nucleotides matching TRBD2. Per germline, CDR1 LGHNA and CDR2 YNFKEQ. With V trimmed by 0 bases and J by 1 base, 6 bases remained unmatched. The CDR3 has 18 residues. The CDR3, as DNA: TGTGCCAGCAGCCAAGATGTGTCTAGCGGGATGAACACCGGGGAGCTGTTTTTT. Translation gives CASSQDVSSGMNTGELFF.

The chain joins TRBV6-1 to TRBJ1-1, with 8 bases lining up with TRBD1. V lost 0 bases and J lost 1; bases outside the gene matches: 16. Germline V lookup: CDR1 MNHNS, CDR2 SASEGT. The CDR3 has 20 residues. The CDR3 nucleotides read TGTGCCAGCAGTGAAGCCAAACGACAGGGGATGGGGCGGACGAACACTGAAGCTTTCTTT. This translates into CASSEAKRQGMGRTNTEAFF.

This clone was recorded once. The rearrangement uses TRBV29-1 and TRBJ2-1; 13 nucleotides line up with TRBD2. The CDR3 extends over 16 amino acids. V lost 1 base to trimming and J lost 5 bases; unmatched junction nucleotides: 5. Germline CDR1 is SQVTM and CDR2 is ANQGSEA. The CDR3 region is CSVEGGTSGKHNEQFF. DNA of the CDR3: TGCAGCGTTGAAGGCGGGACTAGCGGGAAACACAATGAGCAGTTCTTC.

This sequence joins TRBV4-2 and TRBJ2-4; 10 positions agree with TRBD2. Germline CDR1 reads LGHNA; CDR2 reads YNFKEQ. The CDR3 runs to 21 residues. Trimming took 0 bases from V and 1 from J; bases not matched to a gene: 15. CDR3 nucleotide sequence: TGTGCCAGCAGCCAAGACATCGCTAGCGGGAGAGCGGGGGTTGCCAAAAACATTCAGTACTTC. It is translated as CASSQDIASGRAGVAKNIQYF.

V and J are TRBV25-1 and TRBJ2-1; 9 bases agree with TRBD2. V was pared by 1 base and J by 8 bases, with 9 bases of the junction left unmatched. Germline V gene lookup returns CDR1 MGHDK and CDR2 SYGVNS. This CDR3 has 16 residues. CDR3 bases: TGTGCCAGCAGTGAATGGGGTAGCGGGAGCATCCATGAGCAGTTCTTC. It specifies CASSEWGSGSIHEQFF. Variable domain in full (rest from reference TRBV25-1 and TRBJ2-1): EADIYQTPRYLVIGTGKKITLECSQTMGHDKMYWYQQDPGMELHLIHYSYGVNSTEKGDLSSESTVSRIRTEHFPLTLESARPSHTSQYLCASSEWGSGSIHEQFFGPGTRLTVL.

The J gene is TRBJ2-2, the V gene TRBV30; 8 bases align to TRBD2. V lost 1 base to trimming and J lost 5 bases; unmatched junction nucleotides: 6. The CDR3 consists of 15 residues. Germline V gene data show CDR1 as GTSNPN and CDR2 as SVGIG (reference sequence). The CDR3 sequence is CAWSDKRELTGELFF. As DNA, the CDR3 is TGTGCCTGGAGTGATAAGCGGGAGTTGACCGGGGAGCTGTTTTTT. The full variable domain, rest sourced from reference TRBV30 and TRBJ2-2, is SQTIHQWPATLVQPVGSPLSLECTVEGTSNPNLYWYRQAAGRGLQLLFYSVGIGQISSEVPQNLSASRPQDRQFILSSKKLLLSDSGFYLCAWSDKRELTGELFFGEGSRLTVL.

The chain has TRBV4-1 and TRBJ1-1; TRBD1 matches 7 bases. CDR1 is MGHRA, CDR2 YSYEKL, per germline. Unmatched junction bases numbered 5, after V lost 2 bases and J lost 5 bases. The CDR3 has 14 amino acids. The CDR3 bases are TGCGCCAGCAGCCAACACAGGGGCGTAACTGAAGCTTTCTTT. It is translated as CASSQHRGVTEAFF.

The chain carries TRBV7-2 and TRBJ2-7, with 15 positions matching TRBD2. V gave up 5 bases and J gave up 3 bases; unmatched junction bases: 11. The CDR3 totals 18 residues. CDR1 and CDR2 from the germline V gene are SGHTA and FQGNSA. The CDR3 nucleotides are TGTGCCAGCAGCCCCGGACTAGCGGGAGGGCCCTTCCGCTACGAGCAGTACTTC. Residues: CASSPGLAGGPFRYEQYF.

This clone was picked up a small number of times. The chain joins TRBV14 to TRBJ2-7; TRBD2 agrees at 13 bases. Losses at the gene ends were 2 bases for V and 9 bases for J; bases not matched to a gene: 7. The CDR3 is 15 residues long. Germline values: CDR1 SGHDN, CDR2 FVKESK. The CDR3 loop is CASSQMGLAGRGQYF. The CDR3 DNA sequence: TGTGCCAGCAGCCAAATGGGACTAGCGGGGCGAGGGCAGTACTTC.

The genes are TRBV18 and TRBJ2-2, with 8 positions matching TRBD1. This CDR3 is 14 amino acids long. The germline gives CDR1 KGHSH, CDR2 LQKENI. Trimming cost V 8 bases and J 2 bases; bases outside gene matches: 4. The CDR3: CASKDRGNTGELFF. Here the CDR3 DNA reads TGTGCCAGCAAAGACAGGGGAAACACCGGGGAGCTGTTTTTT.

The chain links TRBV5-4 to TRBJ2-1, with 7 bases matching TRBD2. Germline-derived CDR1 and CDR2 are SGHNT and YYREEE (reference sequence). The CDR3 consists of 11 residues. The junction had 6 bases not matched to a gene; V was cut back by 4 bases and J by 14 bases. The CDR3 spells CASSRGRGEFF. For the CDR3, the DNA is TGTGCCAGCAGCCGAGGACGGGGGGAGTTCTTC.

The rearrangement uses TRBV11-3 and TRBJ2-4; 7 positions agree with TRBD1. Germline-derived CDR1 and CDR2 are SGHNT and YENEEA. This CDR3 region has 16 residues. With 5 bases clipped from V and 0 bases from J, the junction kept 7 bases outside the gene matches. The CDR3 reads CASSPWDSLAKNIQYF. Here the CDR3 DNA reads TGTGCCAGCAGCCCTTGGGACAGTTTAGCCAAAAACATTCAGTACTTC.